These 21 T cell receptor beta chains share one sample of origin, sequenced in a study of blood T cell repertoires in COVID-19. Measured with immunoSEQ multiplex PCR; TCRdb has only the in-frame clones, and not every one. The sample shows some 160,000 clones, approximately 91% of them seen only once. Sequencing was performed on peripheral blood. These receptors were obtained from a young man with COVID-19, enrolled during active disease.

The chain couples TRBV27 to TRBJ1-1; 8 bases are a match to TRBD1. Per the germline V gene, CDR1 is MNHEY and CDR2 is SMNVEV (reference sequence). V gave up 1 base and J gave up 1 base; unmatched junction bases: 14. The CDR3 is made up of 19 amino acids. CDR3 sequence (DNA): TGTGCCAGCAGTTTATGGTCTGTAGGCGACAGGGGCAGGAACACTGAAGCTTTCTTT. Its translation is CASSLWSVGDRGRNTEAFF.

This sequence joins TRBV7-9 and TRBJ2-1; D is uncertain. Trimming left V 1 base short and J 15 bases short, with 13 bases between. This CDR3 spans 12 amino acids. Germline V gene sequence: CDR1 SEHNR, CDR2 FQNEAQ (reference sequence). The CDR3 DNA reads as TGTGCCAGCAGCTTAGAGGAGCGTATTACGTTCTTC. The encoded protein is CASSLEERITFF.

The chain combines TRBV5-4 with TRBJ2-1; a possible D gene is TRBD2 (6 bases). Germline V gene lookup returns CDR1 SGHNT and CDR2 YYREEE (reference sequence). V shed 2 bases and J shed 3 bases, with 12 bases lying between them. The CDR3 covers 15 residues. The CDR3 DNA reads as TGTGCCAGCAGCTTCTCGGGAGCGGACTACAATGAGCAGTTCTTC. Its translation: CASSFSGADYNEQFF.

V is TRBV18 and J is TRBJ2-7, with TRBD1 as a possible D gene (6 bases). Germline V gene lookup returns CDR1 KGHSH and CDR2 LQKENI. V lost 2 bases, J lost 3 bases, and 8 bases lay in between. The length of the CDR3 is 13 residues. The CDR3 protein is CASSPGGHYEQYF. The CDR3 DNA reads TGTGCCAGCTCACCAGGGGGACACTACGAGCAGTACTTC.

The gene calls are TRBV27 and TRBJ1-2; 8 positions match TRBD1. The CDR3 sequence is 16 residues long. Germline CDR1 reads MNHEY; CDR2 reads SMNVEV (reference sequence). With 6 bases clipped from V and 1 base from J, the junction kept 10 bases outside the gene matches. The CDR3 DNA is TGTGCCAGCAGGTGGGGTGCCAGGGGGCATAACTATGGCTACACCTTC. Amino acids: CASRWGARGHNYGYTF.

This clone was detected once. V and J are TRBV5-4 and TRBJ2-2; D may be TRBD1 (6 bases). The germline CDR1 and CDR2 sequences are SGHNT and YYREEE (reference sequence). V lost 5 bases and J 4 bases, leaving 12 bases between the germline ends. This CDR3 is 14 amino acids long. The CDR3 region is CASSGQSGTGELFF. DNA of the CDR3: TGTGCCAGCAGTGGACAGTCGGGCACCGGGGAGCTGTTTTTT. Combining the CDR3 with reference TRBV5-4 and TRBJ2-2 gives the whole variable domain ETGVTQSPTHLIKTRGQQVTLRCSSQSGHNTVSWYQQALGQGPQFIFQYYREEENGRGNFPPRFSGLQFPNYSSELNVNALELDDSALYLCASSGQSGTGELFFGEGSRLTVL.

The rearrangement uses TRBV11-2 and TRBJ2-7; D is unresolved. Deletions cut 2 bases from V and 0 bases from J, with 8 bases between. Germline CDR1 is SGHAT and CDR2 is FQNNGV. This CDR3 contains 14 residues. In DNA, the CDR3 is TGTGCCAGCAGCTTACAGTACAACTCCTACGAGCAGTACTTC. It translates to CASSLQYNSYEQYF.

The CDR3 nucleotides are TGTGCCAGCAGCCCGGTGACAGGCTCCGGCAATTCACCCCTCCACTTT. Its translation is CASSPVTGSGNSPLHF. The chain carries TRBV28 and TRBJ1-6; D possibly corresponds to TRBD1 (6 bases). V gave up 6 bases and J gave up 7 bases, with 19 bases separating them. The length of the CDR3 is 16 residues. Germline loops: CDR1 MDHEN, CDR2 SYDVKM.

The genes are TRBV28 and TRBJ2-5, with 11 bases fitting TRBD2. The length of the CDR3 is 16 residues. J lost 2 bases, V lost 5 bases, and 7 bases had no gene match. Germline assignment: CDR1 MDHEN and CDR2 SYDVKM. CDR3 DNA sequence: TGTGCCAGCAGTAAACCTAGCGGGAGGACACAAGAGACCCAGTACTTC. Translated: CASSKPSGRTQETQYF.

J is TRBJ2-2 and V is TRBV7-2; TRBD2 agrees at 10 bases. This CDR3 is 17 amino acids long. After removal of 5 bases from V and 3 bases from J, the junction contained 9 bases not matched to a gene. Germline V gene data show CDR1 as SGHTA and CDR2 as FQGNSA. The CDR3 region is CASSPRGGLAYTGELFF. The CDR3 nucleotides read TGTGCCAGCAGCCCCAGAGGGGGACTAGCGTACACCGGGGAGCTGTTTTTT.

The V and J genes are TRBV9 and TRBJ2-7; TRBD2 agrees at 9 bases. The CDR3 spans 15 residues. Germline V lookup: CDR1 SGDLS, CDR2 YYNGEE. Losses at the gene ends were 2 bases for V and 0 bases for J; bases not matched to a gene: 3. CDR3 coding DNA: TGTGCCAGCAGCGTTCATAGCGGGAGCTCCTACGAGCAGTACTTC. Protein sequence: CASSVHSGSSYEQYF.

The chain uses TRBV7-8 and TRBJ1-1, with TRBD1 matching over 8 bases. Germline V gene data show CDR1 as SGHVS and CDR2 as FQNEAQ. The V and J ends lost 2 bases and 5 bases, in that order; junction bases with no gene match: 7. The CDR3 sequence is 15 residues long. The CDR3 nucleotides are TGTGCCAGCAGCTTACCAGGGGGCGCCGGGACTGAAGCTTTCTTT. Protein: CASSLPGGAGTEAFF.

CDR3 sequence: CSVPQRVSYNEQFF. For the CDR3, the DNA is TGCAGCGTCCCACAGAGAGTTTCCTACAATGAGCAGTTCTTC. The chain links TRBV29-1 to TRBJ2-1; D remains ambiguous. The germline V gene encodes CDR1 SQVTM and CDR2 ANQGSEA. The CDR3 sequence is 14 residues long. V was shortened by 6 bases and J by 1 base, with 13 bases between the two germline ends.

The V and J genes are TRBV28 and TRBJ2-7; 11 bases fit TRBD2. J gave up 9 bases and V 6 bases, and 10 bases lay outside the gene matches. This CDR3 comprises 14 residues. Germline CDR1 reads MDHEN; CDR2 reads SYDVKM. This CDR3 is CASSPSSGRPRQYF. In nucleotides, the CDR3 is TGTGCCAGCAGCCCTTCTAGCGGGAGGCCCCGGCAGTACTTC.

This clone is a singleton in its sample. The chain is built from TRBV5-4 and TRBJ2-6; D is perhaps TRBD1 (5 bases). V shed 5 bases and J shed 3 bases, with 21 bases lying between them. CDR1 is SGHNT, CDR2 YYREEE, per germline (reference sequence). This CDR3 comprises 18 residues. The CDR3 DNA is TGTGCCAGCAGTAGGGGCAGGGCCCTGGTCGATGGGGCCAACGTCCTGACTTTC. It codes for CASSRGRALVDGANVLTF.

The gene calls are TRBV3-1 (or the pseudogene TRBV3-2) and TRBJ2-6; weak D call: TRBD2 (5 bases). This CDR3 contains 18 residues. With 1 base removed from V and 0 bases from J, the gap between germline ends came to 13 bases. Germline V gives CDR1 LGHDT, CDR2 YNNKEL (reference sequence). The CDR3 loop reads CASSQASGSSSGANVLTF. The CDR3 coding sequence is TGTGCCAGCAGCCAAGCGAGCGGATCCTCCTCTGGGGCCAACGTCCTGACTTTC.

The chain couples TRBV7-6 to TRBJ2-7; 8 bases are a match to TRBD1. This CDR3 is 17 amino acids long. V lost 2 bases to trimming and J lost 5 bases; unmatched junction nucleotides: 14. The germline CDR1 and CDR2 sequences are SGHVS and FNYEAQ. For the CDR3, the DNA is TGTGCCAGCAGCTTACCAGACAGGGGCCTCCAGGGGAACGAGCAGTACTTC. This encodes CASSLPDRGLQGNEQYF.

The V gene is TRBV6-4, the J gene TRBJ1-2, with 7 bases identical to TRBD1. CDR1 is MRHNA, CDR2 SNTAGT, per germline. With 4 bases clipped from V and 0 bases from J, the junction kept 11 bases outside the gene matches. The CDR3 has 17 amino acids. In DNA, the CDR3 is TGTGCCAGCAGTGGGCGGTCGAGGGACAGTACTAACTATGGCTACACCTTC. This encodes CASSGRSRDSTNYGYTF.

J is TRBJ2-1 and V is TRBV27, with TRBD2 identical over 9 bases. J lost 1 base, V lost 5 bases, and 6 bases had no gene match. The germline CDR1 and CDR2 sequences are MNHEY and SMNVEV (reference sequence). The CDR3 is 16 residues long. CDR3 coding DNA: TGTGCCAGCAGTATCACAAGCGGGAGGTCCTACAATGAGCAGTTCTTC. This sequence encodes CASSITSGRSYNEQFF.

The genes are TRBV28 and TRBJ1-5, with 8 bases lining up with TRBD1. The germline CDR1 and CDR2 sequences are MDHEN and SYDVKM. Trimming cost V 5 bases and J 2 bases; bases outside gene matches: 8. The CDR3 runs 16 residues. The CDR3 DNA reads TGTGCCAGCAGTGTCCACAGGGGGATGGGCAATCAGCCCCAGCATTTT. Protein: CASSVHRGMGNQPQHF.

The chain couples TRBV28 to TRBJ1-4; 8 bases match TRBD1. Trimming removed 6 bases from V and 8 bases from J; junction bases left unmatched: 11. The CDR3 covers 15 residues. Germline-derived CDR1 and CDR2 are MDHEN and SYDVKM. CDR3 loop: CASSRHRGMGEKLFF. CDR3 in DNA: TGTGCCAGCAGCCGCCACAGGGGGATGGGGGAAAAACTGTTTTTT.